This TCR beta chain was captured in a study of T cells after yellow fever vaccination. Overall study findings and caveats: Reappearance after the booster was observed for most primary-vaccination clones (96% CD4, less than 90% CD8). Abundant clonotypes (contaminants from the bulk population) could be present in FACS-sorted repertoires.

TCRdb fed the 5' RACE reads into MiXCR, producing one record per CDR3 protein. The data show approximately 120,000 distinct CDR3 sequences, more than 7.5% seen once. Germline V gene sequence: CDR1 SGHDT, CDR2 YYEEEE. V was cut by 3 bases and J by 5 bases, with 6 bases left in between. This CDR3 has 11 amino acids. In the case of this clonotype: Its cognate antigen is unknown.

This receptor was taken from a man between 18 and 29 years old who received the YFV17D yellow fever vaccine. The sequences come from CD8+ T cells sorted from PBMCs, collected on the day of the yellow fever booster vaccination. The chain employs TRBV5-6 and TRBJ2-7; the D is unclear. CDR3 sequence: CASSSNNEQYF. The CDR3 DNA is TGTGCCAGCAGCTCCAATAACGAGCAGTACTTC.